The 26 T cell receptor beta chains reported below all come from one sample, sequenced in a study of T cells in Graves' hyperthyroidism and ophthalmopathy. Amplification yielded TCR beta CDR3 regions, with RNA transcripts as the source. Carried out on the TCR CDR3, a first-round RT-PCR used the HTBI primer set. Each CDR3 protein gets one entry after TCRdb re-called the multiplex PCR reads with MiXCR. This sample has roughly 500,000 distinct CDR3 sequences, with 40% to 50% found just once. Sample: peripheral blood or thyroid tissue (not recorded which). These receptors came from an adult woman with Graves' disease, either hyperthyroidism or ophthalmopathy (not recorded which).

This clonotype was counted many times. The V and J genes are TRBV15 and TRBJ2-7; tentative D call: TRBD2 (5 bases). This CDR3 spans 18 amino acids. V gave up 0 bases and J gave up 6 bases, with 24 bases separating them. From germline, CDR1 is LNHNV and CDR2 YYDKDF (reference sequence). The CDR3 coding sequence is TGTGCCACCAGCAGAGATGGTAGTGGCGCCGGCCCGCGGGTCGAGCAGTACTTC. It yields the protein CATSRDGSGAGPRVEQYF.

The rearrangement joins TRBV7-9 to TRBJ2-7, with 9 bases identical to TRBD2. Looked up from germline, CDR1 is SEHNR and CDR2 is FQNEAQ (reference sequence). Trimming at V came to 6 bases and at J to 3 bases, leaving 15 bases not matched to a gene. The CDR3 runs to 17 residues. The CDR3 here is CASSSLSWREGRYEQYF. The CDR3 region has the DNA TGTGCCAGCAGTTCCCTCTCGTGGCGGGAGGGTCGCTACGAGCAGTACTTC.

This clonotype was counted many times. V gene TRBV20-1 combines with J gene TRBJ1-6; D possibly corresponds to TRBD1 (6 bases). Trimming took off 4 bases at V and 7 bases at J, with 14 bases between the two ends. The CDR3 extends over 14 amino acids. CDR1 and CDR2 from the germline V gene are DFQATT and SNEGSKA (reference sequence). CDR3 sequence (DNA): TGCAGTGCTAAGATGGGGGCGCCGAATTCACCCCTCCACTTT. Translating it yields CSAKMGAPNSPLHF.

This clonotype showed up many times. The DNA for the CDR3 is TGTGCCAGCAGCCGACAGGGGGCAACTAATGAAAAACTGTTTTTT. As protein: CASSRQGATNEKLFF. The chain has TRBV7-2 and TRBJ1-4; 9 nucleotides match TRBD1. CDR1 SGHTA and CDR2 FQGNSA come from the germline V gene. The J segment lost 0 bases and the V segment lost 5 bases, leaving 1 base of the junction unmatched. CDR3 length: 15 amino acids.

This clonotype was counted many times. The chain is built from TRBV2 and TRBJ2-7, with TRBD1 matching 7 bases. The CDR3 is made up of 14 amino acids. CDR1 and CDR2 from the germline V gene are SNHLY and FYNNEI. Germline trimming cut 5 bases from V and 5 bases from J; bases unmatched to any gene: 9. The CDR3 DNA reads as TGTGCCAGCAGTTATAAGGGGGCGCGGGACGAGCAGTACTTC. Translation gives CASSYKGARDEQYF.

This clonotype has more than one count but fewer than ten. The V gene is TRBV30, the J gene TRBJ1-2; D might be TRBD1 (6 bases). Germline CDR1 is GTSNPN and CDR2 is SVGIG (reference sequence). Trimming stripped 2 bases from V and 4 bases from J, with 14 bases between. This CDR3 spans 14 amino acids. In nucleotides, the CDR3 is TGTGCCTGGAGTTTCAGGGGATCGGCCTATGGCTACACCTTC. This codes for CAWSFRGSAYGYTF.

This clonotype was observed a single time. In nucleotides, the CDR3 is TGCGCCAGCAGCTTGCAGTCTATGAACACTGAAGCTTTCTTT. As protein: CASSLQSMNTEAFF. The chain joins TRBV5-1 to TRBJ1-1; D ambiguous. The germline gives CDR1 SGHRS, CDR2 YFSETQ. The CDR3 runs to 14 residues. V was cut by 1 base and J by 0 bases, with 7 bases left in between.

This clonotype has more than one count but fewer than ten. The chain combines TRBV6-5 with TRBJ2-7; D may be TRBD2 (6 bases). The CDR3 sequence is 17 residues long. With 2 bases removed from V and 2 bases from J, the gap between germline ends came to 19 bases. Germline V lookup: CDR1 MNHEY, CDR2 SVGAGI. CDR3: CASSYARDLRGTYEQYF. In DNA form, the CDR3 reads TGTGCCAGCAGTTACGCCCGGGACTTAAGAGGTACCTACGAGCAGTACTTC.

The chain links TRBV7-3 to TRBJ2-5, with 11 nucleotides matching TRBD1. V was pared by 4 bases and J by 7 bases, with 8 bases of the junction left unmatched. The CDR3 totals 15 residues. Per the germline V gene, CDR1 is SGHTA and CDR2 is FQGTGA. CDR3 amino acids: CASSSPRTGGRTQYF. CDR3 coding DNA: TGTGCCAGCAGCTCACCTCGGACAGGGGGCCGGACCCAGTACTTC.

In its sample, this clonotype was seen a few times. The chain combines TRBV3-1 with TRBJ2-2; D is unclear. The germline V and J ends were trimmed by 1 base and 5 bases, with 8 bases remaining between them. Germline V gives CDR1 LGHDT, CDR2 YNNKEL (reference sequence). The CDR3 sequence is 14 residues long. The CDR3 spells CASSQVGGTGELFF. For the CDR3, the DNA is TGTGCCAGCAGCCAAGTAGGCGGTACCGGGGAGCTGTTTTTT.

This clonotype was seen a handful of times. The chain combines TRBV20-1 with TRBJ2-5; 10 bases are a match to TRBD1. Germline V gene data show CDR1 as DFQATT and CDR2 as SNEGSKA (reference sequence). The CDR3 sequence is 13 residues long. V gave up 6 bases and J gave up 4 bases; unmatched junction bases: 5. CDR3 loop: CSARRDRGETQYF. The DNA of the CDR3 is TGCAGTGCCCGGAGGGACAGGGGAGAGACCCAGTACTTC.

A note on this clonotype: The CDR3 does not close with the conserved phenylalanine or tryptophan, likely indicating a read error. This chain joins TRBV29-1 and TRBJ2-5; 7 bases match TRBD1. Germline V gene sequence: CDR1 SQVTM, CDR2 ANQGSEA. Losses at the gene ends were 7 bases for V and 4 bases for J; bases not matched to a gene: 9. The CDR3 spans 13 residues. Here the CDR3 reads CSGSDRDLETQYL. CDR3 in DNA: TGCAGCGGTAGCGACAGGGATTTAGAGACCCAGTACCTC.

The V call is TRBV2, the J call TRBJ1-3, with D unresolved. CDR3 length: 12 residues. The germline V and J ends were trimmed by 2 bases and 8 bases, with 7 bases remaining between them. Germline V gives CDR1 SNHLY, CDR2 FYNNEI. CDR3 in DNA: TGTGCCAGCAGTGAATCATGGTACACCATATATTTT. It is translated as CASSESWYTIYF.

There are many counts of this clonotype. The rearrangement joins TRBV29-1 to TRBJ1-2; no clear D gene. V lost 1 base and J 3 bases, leaving 12 bases between the germline ends. The V gene's germline CDR1 is SQVTM and CDR2 ANQGSEA. The CDR3 sequence is 14 residues long. CDR3 DNA sequence: TGCAGCGTTGAAGGGGCAGGTGGGGACTATGGCTACACCTTC. Residues: CSVEGAGGDYGYTF. Filled out from reference TRBV29-1 and TRBJ1-2, the complete variable domain reads SAVISQKPSRDICQRGTSLTIQCQVDSQVTMMFWYRQQPGQSLTLIATANQGSEATYESGFVIDKFPISRPNLTFSTLTVSNMSPEDSSIYLCSVEGAGGDYGYTFGSGTRLTVV.

As for this clonotype: One end of the junction does not line up with germline, which may come from a read error. The rearrangement uses TRBV20-1 and TRBJ2-2; tentative D call: TRBD2 (6 bases). The CDR3 extends over 14 amino acids. Germline values: CDR1 DFQATT, CDR2 SNEGSKA (reference sequence). CDR3 DNA: TGCAGTGCGAGAGCGGGCCAAAGCACCGGGGAGCTGTTTTTT. Protein: CSARAGQSTGELFF.

This clonotype was observed at least ten times. The chain has TRBV29-1 and TRBJ1-1; D is uncertain. This CDR3 comprises 14 residues. Trimming removed 5 bases at V and 0 bases at J, with 13 bases between. The germline V gene has CDR1 SQVTM and CDR2 ANQGSEA. CDR3 nucleotide sequence: TGCAGCGTTAAAGCCCTGGCAGTGAACACTGAAGCTTTCTTT. Protein product: CSVKALAVNTEAFF. Together with reference TRBV29-1 and TRBJ1-1, the CDR3 gives the full variable domain: SAVISQKPSRDICQRGTSLTIQCQVDSQVTMMFWYRQQPGQSLTLIATANQGSEATYESGFVIDKFPISRPNLTFSTLTVSNMSPEDSSIYLCSVKALAVNTEAFFGQGTRLTVV.

The chain couples TRBV10-3 to TRBJ1-1; D not certain. V was shortened by 4 bases and J by 3 bases, with 24 bases between the two germline ends. The V gene's germline CDR1 is ENHRY and CDR2 SYGVKD. The CDR3 contains 18 residues. CDR3 DNA: TGTGCCATCAGTGCGCCCGAGGGCAGCAAGGGTGCTTACACTGAAGCTTTCTTT. It yields the protein CAISAPEGSKGAYTEAFF.

This clonotype appeared many times. The rearrangement uses TRBV29-1 and TRBJ2-5; D not certain. Trimming stripped 6 bases from V and 2 bases from J, with 13 bases between. Germline CDR1 SQVTM, CDR2 ANQGSEA. CDR3 size: 13 residues. CDR3 sequence: CSVVRWDQETQYF. The DNA of the CDR3 is TGCAGCGTAGTAAGGTGGGATCAAGAGACCCAGTACTTC.

This clonotype was observed at least ten times. The rearrangement links TRBV14 to TRBJ1-1; perhaps TRBD1 as D (6 bases). CDR3 length: 14 residues. In germline, CDR1 is SGHDN, CDR2 FVKESK. V shed 4 bases and J shed 7 bases, with 16 bases lying between them. DNA for the CDR3: TGTGCCAGCAGCCCCTGGAGTCGAGGGGGTGAAGCTTTCTTT. Protein product: CASSPWSRGGEAFF.

V gene TRBV20-1 combines with J gene TRBJ1-3; the D is unclear. V shed 4 bases and J shed 0 bases, with 16 bases lying between them. This CDR3 region has 16 residues. CDR1 is DFQATT and CDR2 is SNEGSKA in the germline V gene (reference sequence). The CDR3 sequence: CSATRGSAGSGNTIYF. The CDR3 DNA reads TGCAGTGCTACCAGAGGATCGGCCGGCTCTGGAAACACCATATATTTT.

This clonotype was seen ten or more times. The V gene is TRBV7-2, the J gene TRBJ2-7; D is possibly TRBD1 (6 bases). Deletions cut 3 bases from V and 4 bases from J, with 22 bases between. The CDR3 runs to 17 residues. The V gene's germline CDR1 is SGHTA and CDR2 FQGNSA. CDR3 in amino acids: CASSFWVQSGGQYEQYF. The CDR3 coding sequence is TGTGCCAGCAGCTTTTGGGTCCAAAGCGGAGGACAGTACGAGCAGTACTTC. Full variable domain (missing parts from reference TRBV7-2 and TRBJ2-7): GAGVSQSPSNKVTEKGKDVELRCDPISGHTALYWYRQSLGQGLEFLIYFQGNSAPDKSGLPSDRFSAERTGGSVSTLTIQRTQQEDSAVYLCASSFWVQSGGQYEQYFGPGTRLTVT.

This clonotype was picked up many times. The rearrangement links TRBV6-5 to TRBJ1-6; D gene ambiguous. The CDR3 consists of 14 residues. The V end lost 2 bases, the J end lost 10 bases, and 12 bases lay between the germline ends. Germline V lookup: CDR1 MNHEY, CDR2 SVGAGI. DNA of the CDR3: TGTGCCAGCAGTTACCGAAAAATCGGGTCACCCCTCCACTTT. It specifies CASSYRKIGSPLHF.

The CDR3 DNA is TGCAGCGTCCCGACCGGGACAGGTAACACCGGGGAGCTGTTTTTT. It specifies CSVPTGTGNTGELFF. The chain recombines TRBV29-1 with TRBJ2-2, with 8 bases that match TRBD1. V lost 6 bases and J lost 2; bases outside the gene matches: 8. The CDR3 runs to 15 residues. CDR1 is SQVTM, CDR2 ANQGSEA, per germline.

This clonotype was seen only once. Without the conserved terminal phenylalanine or tryptophan, this CDR3 likely stems from a read error. The rearrangement links TRBV7-2 to TRBJ2-7; D is possibly TRBD2 (5 bases). This CDR3 is built from 13 residues. Germline CDR1 and CDR2: SGHTA and FQGNSA. The V gene lost 3 bases and the J gene lost 1 base, with 7 bases spanning the gap. The CDR3 DNA reads TGTGCCAGCAGCTTTCGCGGGTCCTACGAGCAGTACCTC. Amino acids: CASSFRGSYEQYL.

This chain uses TRBV15 with TRBJ1-5; D not certain. CDR1 is LNHNV and CDR2 is YYDKDF in the germline V gene (reference sequence). The CDR3 extends over 15 amino acids. Trimming shortened V by 6 bases and J by 0 bases, and 12 bases separated the two germline ends. DNA of the CDR3: TGTGCCACCAGTAAAGACGGGGATAGCAATCAGCCCCAGCATTTT. Residues: CATSKDGDSNQPQHF. Drawing the rest from reference TRBV15 and TRBJ1-5, the complete variable domain is DAMVIQNPRYQVTQFGKPVTLSCSQTLNHNVMYWYQQKSSQAPKLLFHYYDKDFNNEADTPDNFQSRRPNTSFCFLDIRSPGLGDTAMYLCATSKDGDSNQPQHFGDGTRLSIL.

Only a few counts were recorded for this clonotype. The chain uses TRBV27 and TRBJ1-1; perhaps TRBD1 as D (6 bases). The CDR3 is 16 residues long. V dropped 4 bases and J dropped 5 bases, with 20 bases sitting between them. CDR1 and CDR2 (germline): MNHEY, SMNVEV (reference sequence). The CDR3 region is CASSWTPVGAMTEAFF. CDR3 sequence (DNA): TGTGCCAGCAGTTGGACCCCAGTGGGGGCCATGACTGAAGCTTTCTTT.